This is a list of T cell receptor beta chains from one sample in a study of cytomegalovirus exposure and HLA in healthy donors. Sequenced by immunoSEQ multiplex PCR; TCRdb stores in-frame clones only, minus some. The sample contains 100,000 to 150,000 clones, roughly 68% of which appear only once. Sequencing was carried out using PBMCs. The receptors shown here come from a woman between 45 and 60 years old in good health and CMV-seropositive. Each CDR3 is given with its conserved first and last residue. Each record gives: clone size, V gene, J gene, CDR3 length, D gene, CDR3 protein, CDR3 DNA. A D gene is named only where the DNA matches it firmly. Where a row states a size, it is once, few, many or the class of an expanded clone; other rows omit it.

NA	TRBV2	TRBJ1-2	12	NA	CARDSGNYGYTF	TGTGCCAGAGACTCAGGGAACTATGGCTACACCTTC
NA	TRBV12-5	TRBJ2-3	15	NA	CASGSTSSSTDTQYF	TGTGCTAGTGGTTCGACTAGTTCATCCACAGATACGCAGTATTTT
once	TRBV11-2	TRBJ2-7	15	TRBD1	CASSSGTGGGYEQYF	TGTGCCAGCAGCTCGGGGACAGGGGGTGGCTACGAGCAGTACTTC
NA	TRBV28	TRBJ2-7	18	TRBD2	CASSYPGTSGDISYEQYF	TGTGCCAGCAGTTATCCGGGGACTAGCGGGGATATCTCCTACGAGCAGTACTTC
NA	TRBV2	TRBJ1-5	18	TRBD1	CASSSGQGGRPGDQPQHF	TGTGCCAGCAGTTCCGGACAGGGTGGACGGCCTGGGGATCAGCCCCAGCATTTT
NA	TRBV30	TRBJ1-5	13	TRBD1	CAWSLGTGPAQHF	TGTGCCTGGAGTCTCGGGACAGGGCCGGCCCAGCATTTT
NA	TRBV15	TRBJ1-1	15	TRBD1	CATSSSGTGLNEAFF	TGTGCCACCAGCAGCTCCGGGACAGGGCTTAACGAAGCTTTCTTT
NA	TRBV19	TRBJ1-2	14	NA	CASSPPDGMNGYTF	TGTGCCAGTAGCCCACCGGACGGGATGAATGGCTACACCTTC
few	TRBV19	TRBJ2-1	18	TRBD2	CASSIDSNGAGGYNEQFF	TGTGCCAGTAGTATAGACTCAAATGGAGCGGGGGGGTACAATGAGCAGTTCTTC
NA	TRBV25-1	TRBJ1-6	14	TRBD1	CASSPGQFNSPLHF	TGTGCCAGCAGTCCGGGACAGTTTAATTCACCCCTCCACTTT
NA	TRBV2	TRBJ2-5	15	TRBD2	CASSEVAGGRQTQYF	TGTGCCAGCAGTGAAGTAGCGGGGGGCCGGCAGACCCAGTACTTC
NA	TRBV7-6	TRBJ2-5	18	NA	CASSSSPPKRPAQETQYF	TGTGCCAGCAGCTCGTCCCCCCCCAAGCGGCCAGCACAAGAGACCCAGTACTTC
NA	TRBV28	TRBJ1-4	14	TRBD1	CASSSGQLGEKLFF	TGTGCCAGCAGTTCGGGACAGTTGGGTGAAAAACTGTTTTTT
NA	TRBV27	TRBJ2-3	13	TRBD2	CAASAGDTDTQYF	TGTGCCGCCTCAGCGGGGGATACAGATACGCAGTATTTT
NA	TRBV5-1	TRBJ2-3	18	NA	CASSSLGERGMNWDTQYF	TGCGCCAGCAGCTCCCTTGGAGAAAGGGGAATGAATTGGGATACGCAGTATTTT
NA	TRBV6-5	TRBJ1-1	12	TRBD1	CASRGQGEGAFF	TGTGCCAGCAGGGGACAGGGGGAAGGAGCTTTCTTT
NA	TRBV7-9	TRBJ2-7	16	TRBD1	CASSLRGQGRSYEQYF	TGTGCCAGCAGCTTAAGGGGACAGGGGCGCTCCTACGAGCAGTACTTC
NA	TRBV19	TRBJ1-1	14	NA	CASSIQLDLAEAFF	TGTGCCAGTAGTATACAATTGGACTTGGCTGAAGCTTTCTTT
NA	TRBV5-1	TRBJ2-6	15	TRBD1	CASSQDRAGANVLTF	TGCGCCAGCAGCCAAGACAGGGCTGGGGCCAACGTCCTGACTTTC
once	TRBV5-1	TRBJ2-6	18	TRBD2	CASSLVSGVATGANVLTF	TGCGCCAGCAGCTTGGTTAGCGGGGTGGCAACTGGGGCCAACGTCCTGACTTTC
NA	TRBV6-5	TRBJ2-1	15	TRBD1	CASRRWTGSYNEQFF	TGTGCCAGCAGGCGATGGACAGGGTCCTACAATGAGCAGTTCTTC